These 20 T cell receptor beta chains came from one sample sequenced in a study of blood T cell repertoires in COVID-19. Profiling relied on immunoSEQ multiplex PCR, and the TCRdb table lists in-frame clones only, not all of them. The profile shows over 10,000 clones, about nine tenths of them singletons. The source material was peripheral blood. The receptors derive from a human donor in a cohort sampled during active COVID-19.

The chain is built from TRBV5-4 and TRBJ2-2, with TRBD2 matching over 9 bases. Trimming removed 4 bases from V and 1 base from J; junction bases left unmatched: 5. CDR3 size: 16 residues. Germline CDR1 is SGHNT and CDR2 is YYREEE (reference sequence). The CDR3 loop is CASSLLAGVNTGELFF. CDR3 DNA sequence: TGTGCCAGCAGCCTACTAGCGGGCGTGAACACCGGGGAGCTGTTTTTT.

This rearrangement joins TRBV9 to TRBJ2-2; TRBD2 is a possible D gene (6 bases). Germline CDR1 reads SGDLS; CDR2 reads YYNGEE. The CDR3 loop spans 15 amino acids. The germline V and J ends were trimmed by 0 bases and 5 bases, with 11 bases remaining between them. The CDR3 DNA sequence: TGTGCCAGCAGCGTAGAGATTGGAGGGACCGGGGAGCTGTTTTTT. Its protein is CASSVEIGGTGELFF.

J is TRBJ2-7 and V is TRBV28, with D tentatively TRBD2 (6 bases). Germline V lookup: CDR1 MDHEN, CDR2 SYDVKM. The germline V and J ends were trimmed by 8 bases and 0 bases, with 17 bases remaining between them. The length of the CDR3 is 15 residues. CDR3 nucleotide sequence: TGTGCCAGCCTTAGGGGACTGAGAAGCTCCTACGAGCAGTACTTC. It translates to CASLRGLRSSYEQYF.

This chain joins TRBV2 and TRBJ1-5; D is unclear. Germline CDR1 reads SNHLY; CDR2 reads FYNNEI. The CDR3 extends over 16 amino acids. V was clipped by 4 bases and J by 0 bases, with 13 bases between them. The CDR3: CASSARGMGSNQPQHF. The CDR3 bases are TGTGCCAGCAGTGCCCGGGGAATGGGTAGCAATCAGCCCCAGCATTTT.

The chain combines TRBV4-3 with TRBJ2-2; TRBD2 might be the D (5 bases). This CDR3 is built from 15 residues. Trimming removed 1 base from V and 1 base from J, with 7 bases in between. Germline CDR1 and CDR2: LGHNA and YSLEER. The CDR3 bases are TGCGCCAGCAGCCAAGGCGAGGGGAACACCGGGGAGCTGTTTTTT. This sequence encodes CASSQGEGNTGELFF.

Notes on this clone: This sample includes further DNA sequences coding for the same CDR3. The rearrangement links TRBV14 to TRBJ1-2, with unresolved D. The V and J ends lost 4 bases and 5 bases respectively, with 17 bases between them. Germline V gene lookup returns CDR1 SGHDN and CDR2 FVKESK. This CDR3 comprises 15 residues. CDR3 sequence reads: CASSPPEGLRYGYTF. The CDR3 DNA follows: TGTGCCAGCAGCCCCCCGGAAGGACTTCGGTATGGCTACACCTTC.

The chain has TRBV5-5 and TRBJ2-7, with 11 bases aligning to TRBD1. CDR1 SGHKS and CDR2 YYEKEE come from the germline V gene (reference sequence). The J segment lost 3 bases and the V segment lost 6 bases, leaving 8 bases of the junction unmatched. The CDR3 sequence is 15 residues long. Written as DNA, the CDR3 is TGTGCCAGCAATAATCCGGGACAGGGGGTCTACGAGCAGTACTTC. This translates into CASNNPGQGVYEQYF.

The chain uses TRBV14 and TRBJ2-7; 12 nucleotides agree with TRBD2. The length of the CDR3 is 17 residues. Trimming cost V 4 bases and J 1 base; bases outside gene matches: 8. Germline CDR1 and CDR2: SGHDN and FVKESK. CDR3 in amino acids: CASSPGLAGAASYEQYF. The CDR3 nucleotides read TGTGCCAGCAGCCCGGGACTAGCGGGCGCGGCGTCCTACGAGCAGTACTTC.

The chain carries TRBV3-1 (or the pseudogene TRBV3-2) and TRBJ2-5; possible D gene TRBD1, 7 bases. Germline CDR1 and CDR2: LGHDT and YNNKEL (reference sequence). The CDR3 length is 16 residues. Trimming left V 1 base short and J 3 bases short, with 15 bases between. The CDR3 region is CASSQAGGTAKETQYF. The CDR3 DNA reads as TGTGCCAGCAGCCAAGCAGGGGGGACAGCCAAAGAGACCCAGTACTTC.

The rearrangement links TRBV5-1 to TRBJ1-1; TRBD1 matches 7 bases. Germline values: CDR1 SGHRS, CDR2 YFSETQ. J was trimmed by 6 bases and V by 0 bases; bases with no gene match: 11. The CDR3 is made up of 16 amino acids. The DNA for the CDR3 is TGCGCCAGCAGCTTGGCATTAGACAGGGCCGAGGCTGAAGCTTTCTTT. Residues: CASSLALDRAEAEAFF.

CDR3 bases: TGTGCCAGCAGCATTGCTAGCGGGGGGGATTTCTACAATGAGCAGTTCTTC. Its translation is CASSIASGGDFYNEQFF. The chain uses TRBV7-2 and TRBJ2-1, with TRBD2 matching 12 bases. V shed 5 bases and J 3 bases; nucleotides not matched to a gene: 8. The CDR3 is 17 amino acids. Germline loops: CDR1 SGHTA, CDR2 FQGNSA.

The chain combines TRBV6-1 with TRBJ2-1; TRBD2 is a possible D gene (5 bases). V gave up 6 bases and J gave up 1 base, with 10 bases separating them. Per germline, CDR1 MNHNS and CDR2 SASEGT. The CDR3 extends over 14 amino acids. CDR3 protein: CASRLTGSYNEQFF. The CDR3 DNA is TGTGCCAGCAGGTTAACGGGGTCCTACAATGAGCAGTTCTTC.

The V and J genes are TRBV6-1 and TRBJ1-2; D perhaps matches TRBD1 (5 bases). Germline values: CDR1 MNHNS, CDR2 SASEGT. V lost 3 bases to trimming and J lost 0 bases, with 11 bases between them. This CDR3 comprises 15 residues. The CDR3 protein is CASSDPGVANYGYTF. The CDR3 nucleotides read TGTGCCAGCAGTGACCCGGGGGTGGCTAACTATGGCTACACCTTC.

This clone occurred once. The rearrangement links TRBV5-8 to TRBJ2-1; a possible D gene is TRBD1 (6 bases). There are 14 residues in the CDR3. Germline CDR1 and CDR2: SGHTS and YDEGEE. V dropped 5 bases and J dropped 1 base, with 10 bases sitting between them. CDR3: CASRKGQSYNEQFF. The DNA for the CDR3 is TGTGCCAGCAGGAAAGGACAGTCCTACAATGAGCAGTTCTTC.

The chain carries TRBV5-1 and TRBJ2-5; 7 bases line up with TRBD2. Per germline, CDR1 SGHRS and CDR2 YFSETQ. Trimming took 4 bases from V and 1 from J; bases not matched to a gene: 7. This CDR3 comprises 15 residues. The CDR3 loop is CASSHGRSPQETQYF. The CDR3, as DNA: TGCGCCAGCAGCCACGGGAGGTCGCCCCAAGAGACCCAGTACTTC.

The J gene is TRBJ2-6, the V gene TRBV28, with unresolved D. Trimming cost V 1 base and J 4 bases, with 2 bases left between them. The length of the CDR3 is 13 residues. CDR1 and CDR2 (germline): MDHEN, SYDVKM. As DNA, the CDR3 is TGTGCCAGCAGTTTATCGGGGGCCAACGTCCTGACTTTC. This encodes CASSLSGANVLTF. Full variable domain (remainder filled in from reference TRBV28 and TRBJ2-6): DVKVTQSSRYLVKRTGEKVFLECVQDMDHENMFWYRQDPGLGLRLIYFSYDVKMKEKGDIPEGYSVSREKKERFSLILESASTNQTSMYLCASSLSGANVLTFGAGSRLTVL.

This rearrangement joins TRBV13 to TRBJ1-2, with D possibly matching TRBD1 (5 bases). The germline CDR1 and CDR2 sequences are PRHDT and FYEKMQ (reference sequence). V lost 2 bases to trimming and J lost 7 bases, with 11 bases between them. This CDR3 has 13 residues. CDR3 region: CASSLPGQGGYTF. Here the CDR3 DNA reads TGTGCCAGCAGCTTACCTGGGCAGGGTGGCTACACCTTC.

V and J are TRBV7-8 and TRBJ2-2, with 8 nucleotides matching TRBD2. The germline gives CDR1 SGHVS, CDR2 FQNEAQ. V trimming: 3 bases; J trimming: 6 bases; junction bases outside the gene matches: 0. CDR3 size: 13 residues. CDR3 nucleotide sequence: TGTGCCAGCAGCTTCGGGAGGGCCGGGGAGCTGTTTTTT. This gives the protein CASSFGRAGELFF.

This clone has a single count. The chain employs TRBV6-5 and TRBJ2-6; maybe TRBD1 (6 bases). CDR3 size: 15 residues. With 5 bases removed from V and 2 bases from J, the gap between germline ends came to 10 bases. Germline V CDR1 and CDR2: MNHEY, SVGAGI. CDR3 bases: TGTGCCAGCAGTCGGGACACCACTGGGGCCAACGTCCTGACTTTC. The encoded protein is CASSRDTTGANVLTF.

V and J are TRBV12-3 or TRBV12-4 and TRBJ1-1; D gene ambiguous. The CDR3 loop spans 11 amino acids. V gave up 3 bases and J gave up 5 bases, with 4 bases separating them. The CDR3 here is CASSFRTEAFF. The DNA of the CDR3 is TGTGCCAGCAGTTTCAGGACTGAAGCTTTCTTT.